The entry below describes one T cell receptor (beta chain). Relative to the germline gene, one junction end is altered; a read error may explain this. This entry belongs to a study of blood T cells in healthy people across ages. Combining a sample-barcoded 5' primer with a J-beta primer mix, a second PCR ran for about 6 to 11 cycles. Each single sample gave us at least 2.5 million CDR3-containing paired-end reads. MiXCR, run by TCRdb on the 5' RACE reads, gives a single entry per CDR3 protein. The table lists about 1.8 million distinct CDR3 sequences, about 49% of them singletons. The CDR3 has 11 amino acids. The germline gives CDR1 LGHNA, CDR2 YSLEER.

This TCR came from a middle-aged woman in good health. Source material: blood. The chain carries TRBV4-3 and TRBJ2-1, with D hard to call. The CDR3 spells CASSQTNEQSF. The CDR3 nucleotides read TGCGCCAGCAGCCAAACCAATGAGCAGTCCTTC.